These 27 T cell receptor beta chains were all obtained from the same sample, sequenced in a study of T cell responses to AZD1222 COVID-19 vaccine. Clones were sequenced by immunoSEQ multiplex PCR, and TCRdb holds only the in-frame ones, with some missing. Of 90,000 to 150,000 clones listed, about 90% are singletons. The sequenced sample was peripheral blood, obtained on day 0 of AZD1222 vaccination. The receptors derive from an adult in good health.

A few counts support this clone. The junction shows a germline mismatch at one end, possibly a read error. The CDR3 here is CASSLYDREGF. CDR3 nucleotides: TGTGCCAGCAGCTTATACGACAGGGAGGGCTTC. This rearrangement joins TRBV13 to TRBJ1-2; 7 bases agree with TRBD1. CDR1 is PRHDT and CDR2 is FYEKMQ in the germline V gene (reference sequence). This CDR3 comprises 11 residues.

The genes are TRBV11-3 and TRBJ1-1, with TRBD1 identical over 9 bases. The germline CDR1 and CDR2 sequences are SGHNT and YENEEA. Trimming cost V 5 bases and J 1 base; bases outside gene matches: 5. This CDR3 region has 15 residues. Here the CDR3 reads CASSRQGGSNTEAFF. In DNA, the CDR3 is TGTGCCAGCAGCAGACAGGGGGGTTCGAACACTGAAGCTTTCTTT.

The chain couples TRBV5-1 to TRBJ1-1; no clear D gene. The V gene's germline CDR1 is SGHRS and CDR2 YFSETQ. This CDR3 is 15 amino acids long. V lost 4 bases and J lost 1, with 14 bases in between. This CDR3 is CASSPRGGPNTEAFF. CDR3 bases: TGCGCCAGCAGCCCCCGAGGAGGACCGAACACTGAAGCTTTCTTT.

V and J are TRBV6-2 or TRBV6-3 and TRBJ2-1; 16 positions agree with TRBD2. The V gene end was trimmed by 5 bases and the J gene end by 1 base; junction bases not matched to a gene: 8. Germline CDR1 is MNHEY and CDR2 is SVGEGT. CDR3 length: 19 residues. CDR3 amino acids: CASSPGTSGRAFSYNEQFF. CDR3 coding DNA: TGTGCCAGCAGTCCCGGGACTAGCGGGAGGGCCTTTTCCTACAATGAGCAGTTCTTC.

The chain has TRBV10-3 and TRBJ1-4; D ambiguous. V was trimmed by 0 bases and J by 0 bases, leaving 5 bases between them. Looked up from germline, CDR1 is ENHRY and CDR2 is SYGVKD. The length of the CDR3 is 15 residues. CDR3 amino acids: CAISESVATNEKLFF. CDR3 nucleotides: TGTGCCATCAGTGAGTCGGTAGCAACTAATGAAAAACTGTTTTTT.

This chain connects TRBV7-3 to TRBJ2-6, with TRBD1 matching over 8 bases. The CDR3 has 14 amino acids. V dropped 4 bases and J dropped 7; count of bases not matched to a gene: 3. Germline loops: CDR1 SGHTA, CDR2 FQGTGA. In DNA, the CDR3 is TGTGCCAGCAGCTCGGGACAGGACGCCAACGTCCTGACTTTC. The encoded protein is CASSSGQDANVLTF.

The chain is built from TRBV6-1 and TRBJ1-2; D uncertain. Trimming took 1 base from V and 3 from J, leaving 9 bases between them. This CDR3 comprises 14 residues. In germline, CDR1 is MNHNS, CDR2 SASEGT. CDR3 in DNA: TGTGCCAGCAGTGAAGATCTCAGACACTATGGCTACACCTTC. Its translation: CASSEDLRHYGYTF.

This clone was seen a single time. V usage is TRBV5-6 and J usage is TRBJ2-5, with a possible D match to TRBD2 (6 bases). Trimming removed 1 base from V and 6 bases from J, with 13 bases in between. The V gene's germline CDR1 is SGHDT and CDR2 YYEEEE. This CDR3 has 14 amino acids. The CDR3 reads CASSLRASEKTQYF. CDR3 nucleotides: TGTGCCAGCAGCTTGCGGGCTAGCGAAAAGACCCAGTACTTC. Variable domain in full (rest from reference TRBV5-6 and TRBJ2-5): DAGVTQSPTHLIKTRGQQVTLRCSPKSGHDTVSWYQQALGQGPQFIFQYYEEEERQRGNFPDRFSGHQFPNYSSELNVNALLLGDSALYLCASSLRASEKTQYFGPGTRLLVL.

V and J are TRBV11-3 and TRBJ2-1; 8 bases are shared with TRBD1. Germline values: CDR1 SGHNT, CDR2 YENEEA. With 5 bases clipped from V and 6 bases from J, the junction kept 6 bases outside the gene matches. This CDR3 contains 14 residues. The chain's CDR3 is CASSQDRGLNEQFF. Written as DNA, the CDR3 is TGTGCCAGCAGCCAAGACAGGGGACTCAATGAGCAGTTCTTC.

The V and J genes are TRBV12-3 or TRBV12-4 and TRBJ1-6; no definite D call. The CDR3 covers 12 residues. V was clipped by 3 bases and J by 7 bases, with 4 bases between them. CDR3 bases: TGTGCCAGCAGTTTTCTAAATTCACCCCTCCACTTT. Translated, it gives CASSFLNSPLHF.

The chain employs TRBV5-1 and TRBJ2-7; D remains unclear. CDR1 is SGHRS, CDR2 YFSETQ, per germline. The ends were cut back, 3 bases at V and 4 bases at J, with 8 bases in the middle. The CDR3 sequence is 12 residues long. CDR3 loop: CASSYNVYEQYF. CDR3 DNA sequence: TGCGCCAGCAGCTATAATGTTTACGAGCAGTACTTC.

This clone was recorded a few times. The rearrangement links TRBV13 to TRBJ1-2; D might be TRBD1 (5 bases). Germline-derived CDR1 and CDR2 are PRHDT and FYEKMQ (reference sequence). V lost 4 bases and J lost 8, with 11 bases in between. The CDR3 is 12 residues long. CDR3 loop: CASSYVRDGYTF. DNA of the CDR3: TGTGCCAGCAGCTACGTGCGGGACGGCTACACCTTC. Supplemented by reference TRBV13 and TRBJ1-2, the full variable domain reads AAGVIQSPRHLIKEKRETATLKCYPIPRHDTVYWYQQGPGQDPQFLISFYEKMQSDKGSIPDRFSAQQFSDYHSELNMSSLELGDSALYFCASSYVRDGYTFGSGTRLTVV.

This sequence joins TRBV30 and TRBJ1-5; D gene unclear. This CDR3 contains 14 residues. Trimming removed 5 bases from V and 1 base from J, with 12 bases in between. Germline CDR1 GTSNPN, CDR2 SVGIG (reference sequence). CDR3 sequence: CAWGKGNSNQPQHF. DNA for the CDR3: TGTGCCTGGGGAAAAGGGAACAGCAATCAGCCCCAGCATTTT. Filled out from reference TRBV30 and TRBJ1-5, the complete variable domain reads SQTIHQWPATLVQPVGSPLSLECTVEGTSNPNLYWYRQAAGRGLQLLFYSVGIGQISSEVPQNLSASRPQDRQFILSSKKLLLSDSGFYLCAWGKGNSNQPQHFGDGTRLSIL.

In regard to this clone: Different DNA sequences within this sample yield the same CDR3. This rearrangement joins TRBV6-2 or TRBV6-3 to TRBJ2-5; no firm D call. The ends were cut back, 2 bases at V and 4 bases at J, with 2 bases in the middle. Germline CDR1 and CDR2: MNHEY and SVGEGT. CDR3 size: 11 residues. The CDR3 spells CASSYGETQYF. CDR3 DNA sequence: TGTGCCAGCAGTTACGGAGAGACCCAGTACTTC.

This clone appeared a few times. The chain uses TRBV25-1 and TRBJ1-6; D is undetermined. This CDR3 region has 13 residues. Trimming removed 2 bases from V and 7 bases from J, with 6 bases in between. Germline assignment: CDR1 MGHDK and CDR2 SYGVNS. The CDR3 DNA reads as TGTGCCAGCAGTGAACAGTGGAATTCACCCCTCCACTTT. Translation: CASSEQWNSPLHF.

This chain joins TRBV6-6 and TRBJ2-5; 7 nucleotides line up with TRBD2. Trimming at V came to 5 bases and at J to 2 bases, leaving 17 bases not matched to a gene. The CDR3 is 18 residues long. CDR1 is MNHNY, CDR2 SVGAGI, per germline (reference sequence). In DNA form, the CDR3 reads TGTGCCAGCAGTCCGTGGGGGGTCGTGGCTAGCGGACAAGAGACCCAGTACTTC. Protein sequence: CASSPWGVVASGQETQYF.

Remarks on this clone: Other DNA sequences from this sample encode an identical CDR3 as well. The chain carries TRBV2 and TRBJ2-7; 11 bases are a match to TRBD1. The CDR3 runs to 14 residues. With 6 bases clipped from V and 3 bases from J, the junction kept 4 bases outside the gene matches. Germline lookup yields CDR1 SNHLY and CDR2 FYNNEI. In nucleotides, the CDR3 is TGTGCCAGCAGCCGGGACAGGGGGAGCTACGAGCAGTACTTC. Its protein is CASSRDRGSYEQYF.

This clone was detected only once. V usage is TRBV6-5 and J usage is TRBJ2-3, with D hard to call. This CDR3 comprises 15 residues. The ends were cut back, 7 bases at V and 0 bases at J, with 14 bases in the middle. CDR1 and CDR2 (germline): MNHEY, SVGAGI. The CDR3 DNA sequence: TGTGCCAGCAATAGAGAAAGATTAAGCACAGATACGCAGTATTTT. Encoded protein: CASNRERLSTDTQYF.

V is TRBV11-2 and J is TRBJ2-5; 8 positions match TRBD1. The ends lost 5 bases at V and 3 bases at J; junction bases unmatched: 5. Germline assignment: CDR1 SGHAT and CDR2 FQNNGV. The CDR3 is 14 residues long. CDR3 sequence (DNA): TGTGCCAGCAGCCCACGACAGGGGAAAGAGACCCAGTACTTC. This sequence encodes CASSPRQGKETQYF.

The chain is built from TRBV5-4 and TRBJ2-7, with TRBD1 matching over 9 bases. The V gene's germline CDR1 is SGHNT and CDR2 YYREEE (reference sequence). The CDR3 loop spans 14 amino acids. Trimming at V came to 4 bases and at J to 6 bases, leaving 8 bases not matched to a gene. CDR3 coding DNA: TGTGCCAGCAGCCTAACGGGACAGGGTTTCGAGCAGTACTTC. It specifies CASSLTGQGFEQYF.

V gene TRBV3-1 (or the pseudogene TRBV3-2) combines with J gene TRBJ2-7; D not resolved. V lost 2 bases, J lost 6 bases, and 11 bases lay in between. This CDR3 spans 13 amino acids. Germline values: CDR1 LGHDT, CDR2 YNNKEL (reference sequence). CDR3 coding DNA: TGTGCCAGCAGCCAAAGAGATCTCCCCGAGCAGTACTTC. It translates to CASSQRDLPEQYF.

V and J are TRBV4-1 and TRBJ2-7, with 8 bases lining up with TRBD1. Germline lookup yields CDR1 MGHRA and CDR2 YSYEKL. The junction had 8 bases not matched to a gene; V was cut back by 3 bases and J by 1 base. The CDR3 contains 16 residues. The chain's CDR3 is CASSHPGQGLSYEQYF. In nucleotides, the CDR3 is TGCGCCAGCAGCCATCCCGGACAGGGCCTATCCTACGAGCAGTACTTC.

V gene TRBV5-1 combines with J gene TRBJ2-2; TRBD2 aligns across 7 bases. The V gene's germline CDR1 is SGHRS and CDR2 YFSETQ. The ends lost 3 bases at V and 6 bases at J; junction bases unmatched: 2. This CDR3 has 13 amino acids. The DNA for the CDR3 is TGCGCCAGCAGCTGGACTAGTCCCGGGGAGCTGTTTTTT. The encoded protein is CASSWTSPGELFF.

This chain connects TRBV5-3 to TRBJ1-2; the D gene is possibly TRBD1 (6 bases). TRBV5-3 is noted as an ORF with a role that remains uncertain. V shed 0 bases and J shed 7 bases, with 10 bases lying between them. The CDR3 spans 13 residues. DNA for the CDR3: TGTGCCAGAAGCTTGGTGGGGGGCGGTGGCTACACCTTC. Protein product: CARSLVGGGGYTF.

The chain joins TRBV5-6 to TRBJ1-1; no clear D. V lost 4 bases and J 3 bases, leaving 16 bases between the germline ends. The germline V gene encodes CDR1 SGHDT and CDR2 YYEEEE. The length of the CDR3 is 15 residues. The DNA of the CDR3 is TGTGCCAGCAGCCGCACAATCATACGGGACACTGAAGCTTTCTTT. Translation: CASSRTIIRDTEAFF.

V usage is TRBV24-1 and J usage is TRBJ1-5; D perhaps matches TRBD1 (6 bases). The CDR3 spans 14 residues. The germline V and J ends were trimmed by 5 bases and 6 bases, with 13 bases remaining between them. The germline V gene encodes CDR1 KGHDR and CDR2 SFDVKD. The CDR3 loop is CATSVRGAIQPQHF. The CDR3 DNA reads TGTGCCACCAGTGTGCGGGGGGCGATTCAGCCCCAGCATTTT.

The J gene is TRBJ1-4, the V gene TRBV30; D is undetermined. Trimming took off 5 bases at V and 4 bases at J, with 14 bases between the two ends. The CDR3 contains 14 residues. CDR1 is GTSNPN and CDR2 is SVGIG in the germline V gene (reference sequence). The CDR3 nucleotides are TGTGCCTGGTCACGTGTGAACTTTAATGAAAAACTGTTTTTT. This encodes CAWSRVNFNEKLFF.